A single sample is the source of the 32 T cell receptor beta chains below, sequenced in a study of HIV-infected patients and healthy controls. TCRdb re-called the 5' RACE reads with MiXCR, one entry per CDR3 protein. The profile covers approximately 64,000 distinct CDR3 sequences, with about 19% appearing a single time and 1.4% taken by the ten largest. Sequenced sample: CD4+ T cells from blood. The receptors stem from a human donor in good health.

This clonotype was observed a few times. This chain uses TRBV12-3 or TRBV12-4 with TRBJ2-1, with 9 bases that match TRBD1. V lost 5 bases and J lost 0; bases outside the gene matches: 8. The CDR3 length is 17 residues. The CDR3 sequence is CASSPDRGPLSYNEQFF. The CDR3 DNA is TGTGCCAGCAGTCCGGACAGGGGTCCCCTCTCCTACAATGAGCAGTTCTTC.

The chain carries TRBV6-6 and TRBJ1-1; D call uncertain. Germline CDR1 reads MNHNY; CDR2 reads SVGAGI (reference sequence). This CDR3 is 13 amino acids long. Trimming stripped 0 bases from V and 1 base from J, with 3 bases between. For the CDR3, the DNA is TGTGCCAGCAGTTACTCGTGGAACACTGAAGCTTTCTTT. Translated, it gives CASSYSWNTEAFF.

This clonotype was counted ten times or more. This chain links TRBV7-2 with TRBJ2-5, with 10 nucleotides matching TRBD2. J was trimmed by 5 bases and V by 1 base; bases with no gene match: 4. The CDR3 length is 15 residues. Germline CDR1 SGHTA, CDR2 FQGNSA. The CDR3 region has the DNA TGTGCCAGCAGCTTAGGGGGACTAGCGACGGAGACCCAGTACTTC. Its protein product is CASSLGGLATETQYF.

The rearrangement joins TRBV5-1 to TRBJ1-3; 8 nucleotides align to TRBD1. The CDR3 has 15 residues. In germline, CDR1 is SGHRS, CDR2 YFSETQ. V lost 2 bases, J lost 4 bases, and 5 bases stayed unmatched. The CDR3 bases are TGCGCCAGCAGCTTTTCGGACAGGGACGGAAACACCATATATTTT. It is translated as CASSFSDRDGNTIYF.

This clonotype was found many times. The J gene is TRBJ1-6, the V gene TRBV2, with TRBD1 matching 7 bases. The CDR3 covers 17 residues. CDR1 is SNHLY, CDR2 FYNNEI, per germline. V shed 4 bases and J 1 base; nucleotides not matched to a gene: 7. As DNA, the CDR3 is TGTGCCAGCAGTGGACTGACAGGGCGGTCCTATAATTCACCCCTCCACTTT. Encoded protein: CASSGLTGRSYNSPLHF.

This chain links TRBV5-6 with TRBJ2-1; TRBD2 matches at 9 bases. Per the germline V gene, CDR1 is SGHDT and CDR2 is YYEEEE. The CDR3 has 16 residues. Unmatched junction bases numbered 6, after V lost 1 base and J lost 4 bases. The CDR3: CASSLPLAGKYNEQFF. In DNA form, the CDR3 reads TGTGCCAGCAGCTTGCCTCTAGCGGGGAAATACAATGAGCAGTTCTTC.

CDR3 in amino acids: CSAGTYEQYF. Here the CDR3 DNA reads TGCAGTGCGGGAACCTACGAGCAGTACTTC. The chain has TRBV20-1 and TRBJ2-7, with D uncertain. From germline, CDR1 is DFQATT and CDR2 SNEGSKA (reference sequence). Trimming pared 6 bases from V and 2 bases from J, leaving 5 bases between. The CDR3 totals 10 residues.

Ten or more counts support this clonotype. The V gene is TRBV29-1, the J gene TRBJ2-7; 13 bases line up with TRBD2. The CDR3 loop spans 15 amino acids. The germline V gene has CDR1 SQVTM and CDR2 ANQGSEA. The V segment lost 6 bases and the J segment 0 bases; nucleotides outside the gene matches: 5. DNA of the CDR3: TGCAGCGTGGCCGGGACTAGCGGGAACTCCTACGAGCAGTACTTC. Translation: CSVAGTSGNSYEQYF.

This clonotype was counted at least ten times. The J gene is TRBJ2-5, the V gene TRBV6-2 or TRBV6-3, with a tentative D call TRBD2 (6 bases). Between the trimmed V and J ends, which lost 4 bases and 6 bases, there was a span of 15 bases. The length of the CDR3 is 14 residues. Germline V lookup: CDR1 MNHEY, CDR2 SVGEGT. As DNA, the CDR3 is TGTGCCAGCAGTTCGACGGAGGGTAGGCAGACCCAGTACTTC. Its translation: CASSSTEGRQTQYF.

This clonotype appeared a few times. This chain connects TRBV7-9 to TRBJ1-5, with D maybe TRBD1 (6 bases). The germline V gene has CDR1 SEHNR and CDR2 FQNEAQ (reference sequence). V gave up 5 bases and J gave up 7 bases, with 12 bases separating them. The CDR3 length is 13 residues. CDR3 sequence: CASSTGLDQPQHF. CDR3 coding DNA: TGTGCCAGCAGCACAGGGTTGGACCAGCCCCAGCATTTT.

This clonotype was seen many times. This chain joins TRBV12-3 or TRBV12-4 and TRBJ1-1; D is unresolved. This CDR3 has 11 residues. The V end was cut by 4 bases, the J end by 11 bases, with 11 bases between. CDR3 sequence reads: CASSSLGAAFF. CDR3 nucleotide sequence: TGTGCCAGCAGTTCTCTGGGTGCGGCTTTCTTT.

This chain links TRBV14 with TRBJ2-2; D ambiguous. This CDR3 spans 15 amino acids. Germline CDR1 is SGHDN and CDR2 is FVKESK. V gave up 1 base and J gave up 1 base, with 7 bases separating them. CDR3: CASSQATKNTGELFF. For the CDR3, the DNA is TGTGCCAGCAGCCAAGCTACGAAGAACACCGGGGAGCTGTTTTTT. The whole variable domain, filled in from reference TRBV14 and TRBJ2-2, reads EAGVTQFPSHSVIEKGQTVTLRCDPISGHDNLYWYRRVMGKEIKFLLHFVKESKQDESGMPNNRFLAERTGGTYSTLKVQPAELEDSGVYFCASSQATKNTGELFFGEGSRLTVL.

In this sample, this clonotype turned up a few times. The V call is TRBV7-3, the J call TRBJ1-1; tentatively, D is TRBD1 (5 bases). Trimming cost V 6 bases and J 3 bases, with 17 bases left between them. This CDR3 region has 15 residues. Germline V gene sequence: CDR1 SGHTA, CDR2 FQGTGA. In nucleotides, the CDR3 is TGTGCCAGCAGTCCAGTAGAGGGGAGGTACACTGAAGCTTTCTTT. It encodes CASSPVEGRYTEAFF.

This clonotype occurred many times. This rearrangement joins TRBV20-1 to TRBJ1-5, with 12 bases fitting TRBD1. This CDR3 contains 15 residues. CDR1 DFQATT and CDR2 SNEGSKA come from the germline V gene (reference sequence). V was pared by 1 base and J by 8 bases, with 6 bases of the junction left unmatched. In DNA, the CDR3 is TGCAGTGCTAGAGCCGGGACAGGGGGCCGGGAGCCCCAGCATTTT. Amino acids: CSARAGTGGREPQHF.

The chain couples TRBV10-3 to TRBJ2-6; TRBD2 matches 13 bases. Germline V gene lookup returns CDR1 ENHRY and CDR2 SYGVKD. J lost 2 bases, V lost 4 bases, and 2 bases had no gene match. This CDR3 has 17 amino acids. The CDR3 sequence is CAISGGLAGPGANVLTF. DNA for the CDR3: TGTGCCATCAGTGGGGGACTAGCGGGACCTGGGGCCAACGTCCTGACTTTC.

J is TRBJ1-1 and V is TRBV19; 8 bases match TRBD1. Per the germline V gene, CDR1 is LNHDA and CDR2 is SQIVND (reference sequence). Trimming cost V 7 bases and J 1 base; bases outside gene matches: 8. The CDR3 length is 15 residues. The CDR3: CASTPDRAPNTEAFF. The CDR3 nucleotides are TGTGCCAGTACCCCGGACAGGGCGCCGAACACTGAAGCTTTCTTT.

The V call is TRBV7-8, the J call TRBJ1-1, with D unresolved. V lost 8 bases, J lost 2 bases, and 12 bases lay in between. This CDR3 comprises 13 residues. Per the germline V gene, CDR1 is SGHVS and CDR2 is FQNEAQ. The CDR3 DNA follows: TGTGCCAGCGCCAAGGACTTTAACACTGAAGCTTTCTTT. Protein sequence: CASAKDFNTEAFF.

This clonotype has at least ten counts. The chain recombines TRBV18 with TRBJ2-1; TRBD1 might be the D (6 bases). The germline V and J ends were trimmed by 6 bases and 8 bases, with 23 bases remaining between them. Per the germline V gene, CDR1 is KGHSH and CDR2 is LQKENI. CDR3 length: 16 amino acids. The CDR3 bases are TGTGCCAGCTCGTCGCTCGGGACACCTTTTGGGTATGAGCAGTTCTTC. It is translated as CASSSLGTPFGYEQFF.

Note on this clonotype: Being one base from a much bigger clone, this may be a read error. The chain combines TRBV29-1 with TRBJ2-1; D is possibly TRBD2 (6 bases). The CDR3 loop spans 12 amino acids. From germline, CDR1 is SQVTM and CDR2 ANQGSEA. The chain's CDR3 is CSGSGLYNVQFF. DNA of the CDR3: TGCAGCGGCTCGGGACTCTACAATGTGCAGTTCTTC.

This clonotype appeared a few times. The J gene is TRBJ2-7, the V gene TRBV25-1; D may be TRBD1 or TRBD2 (5 bases each). V was trimmed by 2 bases and J by 2 bases, leaving 19 bases between them. This CDR3 region has 17 residues. Germline V CDR1 and CDR2: MGHDK, SYGVNS. The CDR3 is CASSEPNTRGSPYEQYF. DNA for the CDR3: TGTGCCAGCAGTGAACCCAATACCCGGGGCAGTCCCTACGAGCAGTACTTC.

This clonotype was observed at least ten times. This chain connects TRBV7-2 to TRBJ1-3; D remains ambiguous. This CDR3 spans 15 amino acids. Trimming took 5 bases from V and 0 from J, leaving 11 bases between them. Germline assignment: CDR1 SGHTA and CDR2 FQGNSA. CDR3 region: CASSRAASSGNTIYF. CDR3 sequence (DNA): TGTGCCAGCAGCCGAGCCGCGAGCTCTGGAAACACCATATATTTT.

The CDR3 sequence: CASSQEPGRAWETQYF. The DNA for the CDR3 is TGCGCCAGCAGCCAAGAGCCCGGGAGGGCCTGGGAGACCCAGTACTTC. This sequence joins TRBV4-1 and TRBJ2-5, with 8 positions matching TRBD2. V shed 0 bases and J 5 bases; nucleotides not matched to a gene: 8. The CDR3 runs to 16 residues. Germline CDR1 is MGHRA and CDR2 is YSYEKL.

Ten or more counts support this clonotype. The V and J genes are TRBV29-1 and TRBJ1-1; D may be TRBD1 (5 bases). Germline loops: CDR1 SQVTM, CDR2 ANQGSEA. Trimming stripped 6 bases from V and 0 bases from J, with 11 bases between. The CDR3 runs 13 residues. The CDR3 region has the DNA TGCAGCGTGGAGGGACGGCTGAACACTGAAGCTTTCTTT. Translated, it gives CSVEGRLNTEAFF.

The table lists this clonotype with many counts. The chain has TRBV6-2 or TRBV6-3 and TRBJ2-7; D ambiguous. V was shortened by 0 bases and J by 4 bases, with 16 bases between the two germline ends. Germline-derived CDR1 and CDR2 are MNHEY and SVGEGT. The CDR3 sequence is 16 residues long. DNA for the CDR3: TGTGCCAGCAGTTACTCTAGGTCGACCTCTACTTACGAGCAGTACTTC. Translation: CASSYSRSTSTYEQYF.

This clonotype was recorded at least ten times. This chain joins TRBV3-1 and TRBJ1-2; D gene uncertain. Germline CDR1 and CDR2: LGHDT and YNNKEL (reference sequence). The CDR3 consists of 15 residues. V gave up 6 bases and J gave up 7 bases, with 21 bases separating them. The CDR3 bases are TGTGCCAGCAGATCGCTTATAGGTGCGAAGTCTGGCTACACCTTC. This translates into CASRSLIGAKSGYTF.

This clonotype was seen more than once but under ten times. The chain links TRBV20-1 to TRBJ2-3; no reliable D call. The CDR3 runs to 12 residues. Trimming cost V 6 bases and J 4 bases, with 11 bases left between them. Looked up from germline, CDR1 is DFQATT and CDR2 is SNEGSKA (reference sequence). CDR3: CSARAAPDTQYF. CDR3 coding DNA: TGCAGTGCCCGGGCCGCGCCAGATACGCAGTATTTT.

The V gene is TRBV29-1, the J gene TRBJ1-2; TRBD1 might be the D (5 bases). The CDR3 extends over 11 amino acids. In germline, CDR1 is SQVTM, CDR2 ANQGSEA. V was trimmed by 5 bases and J by 8 bases, leaving 12 bases between them. The CDR3 loop is CSVSNGDGYTF. For the CDR3, the DNA is TGCAGCGTTTCGAACGGGGACGGCTACACCTTC.

The DNA for the CDR3 is TGTGCCAGCAGACCTGACAGTTCCAATGAAAAACTGTTTTTT. This gives the protein CASRPDSSNEKLFF. The rearrangement joins TRBV2 to TRBJ1-4; D is possibly TRBD1 (5 bases). Trimming shortened V by 6 bases and J by 5 bases, and 13 bases separated the two germline ends. The length of the CDR3 is 14 residues. Germline CDR1 reads SNHLY; CDR2 reads FYNNEI.

This clonotype appeared many times. This chain connects TRBV4-1 to TRBJ2-6; 7 bases line up with TRBD1. The CDR3 is 17 amino acids. The germline gives CDR1 MGHRA, CDR2 YSYEKL. The V segment lost 0 bases and the J segment 3 bases; nucleotides outside the gene matches: 5. CDR3 amino acids: CASSQDYTGDGANVLTF. CDR3 bases: TGCGCCAGCAGCCAAGACTATACAGGGGATGGGGCCAACGTCCTGACTTTC.

This clonotype was counted ten times or more. The V call is TRBV10-3, the J call TRBJ1-1; D gene unclear. Germline CDR1 ENHRY, CDR2 SYGVKD. CDR3 size: 15 residues. V lost 0 bases, J lost 0 bases, and 8 bases lay in between. CDR3 in DNA: TGTGCCATCAGTGAGTCGACGGCCTTGAACACTGAAGCTTTCTTT. Its protein product is CAISESTALNTEAFF.

This chain uses TRBV7-3 with TRBJ1-5; 8 positions match TRBD1. The germline CDR1 and CDR2 sequences are SGHTA and FQGTGA. Trimming removed 4 bases from V and 5 bases from J; junction bases left unmatched: 7. The CDR3 sequence is 15 residues long. The CDR3 reads CASSWTGSFHQPQHF. The CDR3 DNA is TGTGCCAGCAGCTGGACAGGGTCTTTTCATCAGCCCCAGCATTTT.

A few counts support this clonotype. The chain combines TRBV6-2 or TRBV6-3 with TRBJ1-2; D gene unclear. CDR1 and CDR2 from the germline V gene are MNHEY and SVGEGT. The V end was cut by 5 bases, the J end by 5 bases, with 12 bases between. This CDR3 has 13 residues. CDR3 protein: CASSASSIYGYTF. For the CDR3, the DNA is TGTGCCAGCAGTGCTTCCTCCATATATGGCTACACCTTC.